These T cell receptor beta chains were read from a single sample in a study of T cells in Graves' hyperthyroidism and ophthalmopathy. MiXCR was run by TCRdb on the multiplex PCR reads, yielding one entry per CDR3 protein. The sample lists about 410,000 distinct CDR3 sequences, roughly 14% occurring once. Input material: blood. The receptors come from a man younger than 35 with Graves' ophthalmopathy. Both conserved end residues are part of each CDR3. A D gene is named only where the DNA matches it firmly. Only some rows state a clone size, as once, few, many or a class for expanded clones.

TRBV11-1	TRBJ2-5	many	.	CASSRESQETQYF	TGTGCCAGCAGCCGGGAGTCCCAAGAGACCCAGTACTTC
TRBV19	TRBJ2-7	.	.	CASSIDRFSSYEQYF	TGTGCCAGTAGTATAGACAGGTTTAGCTCCTACGAGCAGTACTTC
TRBV20-1	TRBJ2-7	many	.	CSARSAEQYF	TGCAGTGCTAGATCGGCCGAGCAGTACTTC
TRBV2	TRBJ2-1	many	.	CARGLDYNEQFF	TGTGCCAGGGGACTGGATTACAATGAGCAGTTCTTC
TRBV5-1	TRBJ2-5	many	TRBD1	CASSLATGTGKETQYF	TGCGCCAGCAGCTTGGCCACCGGGACAGGGAAAGAGACCCAGTACTTC
TRBV27	TRBJ2-2	many	TRBD2	CASGAGGKPNTGELFF	TGTGCCAGCGGAGCGGGGGGGAAACCGAACACCGGGGAGCTGTTTTTT
TRBV2	TRBJ2-1	many	.	CASSTQGSYNEQFF	TGTGCCAGCAGTACACAGGGATCCTACAATGAGCAGTTCTTC
TRBV7-8	TRBJ2-1	once	.	CASSFYICSASDNEQFF	.
TRBV15	TRBJ2-7	.	.	CATGGPYEQYF	TGTGCCACGGGCGGCCCCTACGAGCAGTACTTC
TRBV27	TRBJ2-5	.	TRBD2	CASSLWGAGGSQETQYF	TGTGCCAGCAGTTTGTGGGGGGCGGGAGGATCCCAAGAGACCCAGTACTTC
TRBV27	TRBJ2-1	many	.	CASRPTPGIINEQFF	TGTGCCAGCAGGCCCACCCCGGGAATAATCAATGAGCAGTTCTTC
TRBV5-5	TRBJ1-2	many	.	CASSLGPSYGYTF	TGTGCCAGCAGCTTGGGTCCGAGCTATGGCTACACCTTC
TRBV2	TRBJ2-3	many	.	CATHGGGRTDTQYF	TGTGCCACCCATGGGGGAGGCCGCACAGATACGCAGTATTTT
TRBV7-9	TRBJ2-5	many	.	CASSSPGFQETQYF	TGTGCCAGCAGTTCACCCGGGTTCCAAGAGACCCAGTACTTC
TRBV12-3/TRBV12-4	TRBJ2-3	many	TRBD1	CASSLRWGQGTDTQYF	TGTGCCAGCAGTTTGAGGTGGGGACAGGGCACAGATACGCAGTATTTT
TRBV7-9	TRBJ2-5	many	.	CASSPGAAGPETQYF	TGTGCCAGCAGCCCCGGGGCGGCCGGGCCAGAGACCCAGTACTTC
TRBV12-3/TRBV12-4	TRBJ2-7	many	TRBD2	CASRIAGLWEQYF	TGTGCCAGCCGGATAGCGGGGCTCTGGGAGCAGTACTTC
TRBV11-3	TRBJ2-3	.	TRBD2	CASSLGRTSGGEWDTQYF	TGTGCCAGCAGCTTAGGGCGGACTAGCGGGGGGGAATGGGATACGCAGTATTTT
TRBV15	TRBJ1-5	many	.	CATSSRPGGRDSNQPQHF	TGTGCCACCAGCAGTAGGCCCGGAGGGAGAGATAGCAATCAGCCCCAGCATTTT
TRBV7-2	TRBJ2-1	many	TRBD2	CASSLWGTSGNNEQFF	TGTGCCAGCAGCTTATGGGGGACTAGCGGGAACAATGAGCAGTTCTTC
TRBV6-1	TRBJ2-5	many	TRBD1	CASSRAGGVEETQYF	TGTGCCAGCAGTCGGGCAGGGGGCGTGGAGGAGACCCAGTACTTC
TRBV12-3/TRBV12-4	TRBJ2-2	few	.	CASSLVASNTGELFF	TGTGCCAGCAGTTTAGTAGCGTCGAACACCGGGGAGCTGTTTTTT
TRBV2	TRBJ2-1	many	.	CASSDDEQFF	TGTGCCAGCAGTGATGATGAGCAGTTCTTC
TRBV30	TRBJ1-3	many	.	CAWKGWEVSGNTIYF	TGTGCCTGGAAGGGTTGGGAAGTGTCTGGAAACACCATATATTTT
TRBV7-2	TRBJ2-5	many	.	CASSYPPGTQYF	TGTGCCAGCAGCTATCCCCCAGGGACCCAGTACTTC
TRBV2	TRBJ2-2	.	TRBD1	CANRLRGPGELFF	TGTGCCAACAGACTCAGGGGGCCCGGGGAGCTGTTTTTT
TRBV2	TRBJ2-1	many	.	CASSEDLGSNNEQFF	TGTGCCAGCAGTGAAGATTTGGGCAGTAACAATGAGCAGTTCTTC
TRBV6-5	TRBJ1-1	.	TRBD1	CASSYLGQGNTEAFF	TGTGCCAGCAGTTACCTCGGACAGGGGAATACTGAAGCTTTCTTT
TRBV3-1	TRBJ2-7	many	.	CASSQHGGYEQYF	TGTGCCAGCAGCCAACATGGGGGCTACGAGCAGTACTTC
TRBV20-1	TRBJ2-1	many	TRBD2	CSAGVGGQLGAQFF	TGCAGTGCTGGGGTGGGAGGGCAATTAGGAGCGCAGTTCTTC
TRBV7-9	TRBJ2-5	many	TRBD2	CASSPRLAGGMETQYF	TGTGCCAGCAGCCCCCGACTGGCGGGGGGTATGGAGACCCAGTACTTC
TRBV6-6	TRBJ2-1	many	.	CASSYSETEIYNEQFF	TGTGCCAGCAGTTACTCGGAGACGGAGATCTACAATGAGCAGTTCTTC
TRBV7-9	TRBJ2-3	.	.	CASTWTGGNTDTQYF	TGTGCCAGCACCTGGACTGGGGGGAACACAGATACGCAGTATTTT
TRBV7-3	TRBJ2-3	many	TRBD2	CASSLWTSGISDTQYF	TGTGCCAGCAGCTTATGGACTAGCGGGATTTCAGATACGCAGTATTTT
TRBV6-1	TRBJ2-7	many	.	CASSETGRLREQYF	TGTGCCAGCAGTGAAACCGGCAGGCTTAGAGAGCAGTACTTC
TRBV7-8	TRBJ2-3	many	TRBD2	CASSLDLAESDTQYF	TGTGCCAGCAGCTTAGATCTAGCGGAATCAGATACGCAGTATTTT